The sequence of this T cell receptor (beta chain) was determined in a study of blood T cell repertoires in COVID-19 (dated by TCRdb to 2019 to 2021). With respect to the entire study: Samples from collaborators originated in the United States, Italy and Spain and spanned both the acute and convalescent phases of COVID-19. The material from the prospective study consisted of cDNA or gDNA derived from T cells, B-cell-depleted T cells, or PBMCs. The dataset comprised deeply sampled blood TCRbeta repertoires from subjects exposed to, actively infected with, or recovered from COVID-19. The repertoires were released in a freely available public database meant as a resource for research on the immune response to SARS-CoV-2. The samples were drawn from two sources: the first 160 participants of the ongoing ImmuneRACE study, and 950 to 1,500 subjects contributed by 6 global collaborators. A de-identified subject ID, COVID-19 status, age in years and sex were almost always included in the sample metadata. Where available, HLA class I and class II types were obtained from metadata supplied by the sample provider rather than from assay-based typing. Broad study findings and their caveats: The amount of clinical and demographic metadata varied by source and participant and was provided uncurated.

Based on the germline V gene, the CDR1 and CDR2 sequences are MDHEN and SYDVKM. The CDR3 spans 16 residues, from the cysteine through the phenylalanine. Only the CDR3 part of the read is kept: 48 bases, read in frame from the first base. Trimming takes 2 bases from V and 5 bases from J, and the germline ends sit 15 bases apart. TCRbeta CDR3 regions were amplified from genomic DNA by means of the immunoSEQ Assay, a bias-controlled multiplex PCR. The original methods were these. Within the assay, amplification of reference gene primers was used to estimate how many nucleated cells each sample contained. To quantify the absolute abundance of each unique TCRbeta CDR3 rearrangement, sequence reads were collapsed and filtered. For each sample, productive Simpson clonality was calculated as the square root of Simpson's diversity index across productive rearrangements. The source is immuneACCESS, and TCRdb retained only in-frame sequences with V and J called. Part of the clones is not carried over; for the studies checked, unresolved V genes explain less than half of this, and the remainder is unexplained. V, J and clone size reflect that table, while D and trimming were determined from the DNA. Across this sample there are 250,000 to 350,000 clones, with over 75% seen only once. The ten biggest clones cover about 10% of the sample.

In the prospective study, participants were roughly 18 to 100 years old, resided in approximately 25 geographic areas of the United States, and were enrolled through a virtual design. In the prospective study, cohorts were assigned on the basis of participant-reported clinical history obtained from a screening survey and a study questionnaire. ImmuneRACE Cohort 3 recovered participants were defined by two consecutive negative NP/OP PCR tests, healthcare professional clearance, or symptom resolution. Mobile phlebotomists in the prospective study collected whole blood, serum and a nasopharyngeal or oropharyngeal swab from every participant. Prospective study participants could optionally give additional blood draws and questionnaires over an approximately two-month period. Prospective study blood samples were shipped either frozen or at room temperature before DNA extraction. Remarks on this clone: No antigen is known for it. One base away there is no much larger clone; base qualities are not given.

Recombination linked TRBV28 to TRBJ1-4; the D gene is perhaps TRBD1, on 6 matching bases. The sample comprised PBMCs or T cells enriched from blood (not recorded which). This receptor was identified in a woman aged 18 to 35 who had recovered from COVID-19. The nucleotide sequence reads TGTGCCAGCAGTTTAGGCAGGGGCGATTTAAATGAAAAACTGTTTTTT. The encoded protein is CASSLGRGDLNEKLFF.